These T cell receptor beta chains were read from a single sample in a study of cytomegalovirus exposure and HLA in healthy donors. TCRdb's table, derived via immunoSEQ multiplex PCR, lists solely in-frame clones and lacks some. Of roughly 200,000 clones in the sample, 80% to 90% are singletons; the top ten hold around 0.3%. The sequenced sample consisted of PBMCs. The receptors shown here come from a woman aged 25 to 39 in good health and CMV-seronegative. CDR3s include the opening cysteine and the closing phenylalanine or tryptophan. Fields, in order: clone size, D gene, J gene, V gene, CDR3 DNA, CDR3 protein. The D gene is left open where the match is weak. Clone size is stated in some rows and not others, as once, few, many or a class when expanded.

>-|-|TRBJ1-2|TRBV6-5
TGTGCCAGCAGAAACCGGACAGTCTATGGCTACACCTTC
CASRNRTVYGYTF
>-|-|TRBJ1-5|TRBV28
TGTGCCAGCAGTTTTTTTTTCGGGTATCAGCCCCAGCATTTT
CASSFFFGYQPQHF
>-|TRBD1|TRBJ1-2|TRBV27
TGTGCCAGCACCCCGGGGACAGGGAGGGACTATAATGGCTACACCTTC
CASTPGTGRDYNGYTF
>-|-|TRBJ1-2|TRBV9
TGTGCCAGCAGCGCAAGACACTTGAACTATGGCTACACCTTC
CASSARHLNYGYTF
>-|TRBD1|TRBJ2-7|TRBV2
TGTGCCAGCAGAGGGGACAGCTACGAGCAGTACTTC
CASRGDSYEQYF
>-|-|TRBJ1-2|TRBV5-4
TGTGCCAGCAGCTCGGGTCTCCACTATGGCTACACCTTC
CASSSGLHYGYTF
>-|-|TRBJ2-7|TRBV9
TGTGCCAGCAGCGCAGGGGACTACGAGCAGTACTTC
CASSAGDYEQYF
>-|TRBD2|TRBJ2-5|TRBV6-1
TGTGCCAGCAGTGACCCCGGACTAGCGGGAGGATTAGAGACCCAGTACTTC
CASSDPGLAGGLETQYF
>-|-|TRBJ2-1|TRBV9
TGTGCCAGCAGCGAGAGGGTTTACAATGAGCAGTTCTTC
CASSERVYNEQFF
>-|TRBD2|TRBJ2-2|TRBV7-3
TGTGCCAGCAGCTTAGGCGGGGGGGGCACCGGGGAGCTGTTTTTT
CASSLGGGGTGELFF
>-|TRBD1|TRBJ1-2|TRBV28
TGTGCCAGCAGCCTAGGCCAGGGGGGCTATGGCTACACCTTC
CASSLGQGGYGYTF
>-|TRBD1|TRBJ2-2|TRBV5-1
TGCGCCAGCAGCTTAGGGACAGTGCCCGCCGGGGAGCTGTTTTTT
CASSLGTVPAGELFF
>few|TRBD2|TRBJ2-1|TRBV5-1
TGCGCCAGCAGCTTGCCGGGGGGAGGTTCCTACAATGAGCAGTTCTTC
CASSLPGGGSYNEQFF
>few|-|TRBJ1-1|TRBV11-2
TGTGCCAGCAGCTTATCTTTACCGGACACTGAAGCTTTCTTT
CASSLSLPDTEAFF
>-|-|TRBJ2-1|TRBV14
TGTGCCAGCAGCCAAGCGGGACACCGTCGAGGGGGTGAGCAGTTCTTC
CASSQAGHRRGGEQFF
>-|-|TRBJ1-2|TRBV5-6
TGTGCCAGCAGGCTTCCAGGGGAGGGCAACTATGGCTACACCTTC
CASRLPGEGNYGYTF
>-|-|TRBJ1-2|TRBV9
TGTGCCAGCAGCGTAGGAGCGGCAGGGGATGGCTACACCTTC
CASSVGAAGDGYTF
>-|TRBD1|TRBJ2-7|TRBV6-1
TGTGCCAGCAGCCTACAGGGGATAAACTACGAGCAGTACTTC
CASSLQGINYEQYF
>-|TRBD1|TRBJ2-7|TRBV7-8
TGTGCCAGCAGCTCCCGGGACAGGTCCTACGAGCAGTACTTC
CASSSRDRSYEQYF
>-|-|TRBJ2-1|TRBV7-7
TGTGCTAGCAGCAGTGACAGGTACAATGAGCAGTTCTTC
CASSSDRYNEQFF
>-|TRBD2|TRBJ2-2|TRBV27
TGTGCCAGCCATCGCGGACTAGCCCCAGTCGGGGAGCTGTTTTTT
CASHRGLAPVGELFF
>-|-|TRBJ2-1|TRBV15
TGTGCCACCAGCAGAGATTGGGCGACAGGAGTGTACAATGAGCAGTTCTTC
CATSRDWATGVYNEQFF
>-|TRBD1|TRBJ2-7|TRBV5-1
TGCGCCAGCAGCGGAGGGACAGGGTACTCCTACGAGCAGTACTTC
CASSGGTGYSYEQYF
>-|TRBD1|TRBJ2-5|TRBV5-6
TGTGCCAGCAGCTCGGGACAGGGGAGTGGAGAGACCCAGTACTTC
CASSSGQGSGETQYF
>-|TRBD1|TRBJ1-5|TRBV6-5
TGTGCCAGCGGGAGGGACAGGGGGAATCAGCCCCAGCATTTT
CASGRDRGNQPQHF
>few|TRBD2|TRBJ2-1|TRBV4-1
TGCGCCAGCAGCCAGGCACGACTAGCGGGATACAATGAGCAGTTCTTC
CASSQARLAGYNEQFF
>-|-|TRBJ2-6|TRBV15
TGTGCCACCAGTTCGACACGGATTAGCTCTGGGGCCAACGTCCTGACTTTC
CATSSTRISSGANVLTF
>-|-|TRBJ2-2|TRBV25-1
TGTGCCAGCAGACAGGGAAGAACCGGGGAGCTGTTTTTT
CASRQGRTGELFF